The source of this T cell receptor (beta chain) is a study of control samples from healthy donors and cancer patients. Profiled with immunoSEQ multiplex PCR; TCRdb holds only in-frame clones, not every one. The sample has about 190,000 clones; about 89% are singletons. Trimming stripped 6 bases from V and 7 bases from J, with 15 bases between. The CDR3 contains 13 residues. Germline values: CDR1 MNHEY, CDR2 SMNVEV (reference sequence). The chain combines TRBV27 with TRBJ1-1; D unclear. Specimen: blood. The sequence came from a man aged 30 to 39 in good health. The CDR3 sequence: CASSSNSGGEAFF. Written as DNA, the CDR3 is TGTGCCAGCAGCTCCAATTCGGGAGGTGAAGCTTTCTTT.